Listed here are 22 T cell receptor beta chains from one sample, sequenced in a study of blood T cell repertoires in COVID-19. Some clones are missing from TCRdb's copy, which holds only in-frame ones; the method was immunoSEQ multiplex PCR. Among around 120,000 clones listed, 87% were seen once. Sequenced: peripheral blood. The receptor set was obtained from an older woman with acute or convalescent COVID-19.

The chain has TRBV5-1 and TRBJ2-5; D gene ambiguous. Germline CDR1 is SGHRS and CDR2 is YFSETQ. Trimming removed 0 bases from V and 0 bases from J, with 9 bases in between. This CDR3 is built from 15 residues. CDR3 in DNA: TGCGCCAGCAGCTTGGGCCCAACATACCAAGAGACCCAGTACTTC. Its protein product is CASSLGPTYQETQYF.

CDR3 nucleotides: TGTGCCAGCAGGGTGCAGGGGCGGACTGAGCAGTTCTTC. Encoded protein: CASRVQGRTEQFF. The chain recombines TRBV28 with TRBJ2-1, with a possible D match to TRBD1 (6 bases). Per the germline V gene, CDR1 is MDHEN and CDR2 is SYDVKM. V lost 6 bases and J lost 9, with 15 bases in between. CDR3 length: 13 amino acids.

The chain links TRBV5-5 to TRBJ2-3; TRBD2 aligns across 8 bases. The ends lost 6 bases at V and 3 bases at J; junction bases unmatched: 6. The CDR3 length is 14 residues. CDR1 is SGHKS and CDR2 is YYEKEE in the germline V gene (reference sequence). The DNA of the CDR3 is TGTGCCAGCACCCCCGGGGGGGGAACAGATACGCAGTATTTT. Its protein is CASTPGGGTDTQYF.

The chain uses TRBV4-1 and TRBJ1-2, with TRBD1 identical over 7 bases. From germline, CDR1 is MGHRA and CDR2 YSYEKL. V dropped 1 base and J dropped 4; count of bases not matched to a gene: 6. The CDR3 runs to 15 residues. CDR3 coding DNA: TGCGCCAGCAGCCAAGTCGGGACAGCTAGCTATGGCTACACCTTC. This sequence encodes CASSQVGTASYGYTF.

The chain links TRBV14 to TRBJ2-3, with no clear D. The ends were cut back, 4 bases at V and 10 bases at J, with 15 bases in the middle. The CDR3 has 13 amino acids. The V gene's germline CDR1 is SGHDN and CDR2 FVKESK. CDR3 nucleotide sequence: TGTGCCAGCAGCCCTGCCCGGGTAGGCGCGCAGTATTTT. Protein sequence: CASSPARVGAQYF.

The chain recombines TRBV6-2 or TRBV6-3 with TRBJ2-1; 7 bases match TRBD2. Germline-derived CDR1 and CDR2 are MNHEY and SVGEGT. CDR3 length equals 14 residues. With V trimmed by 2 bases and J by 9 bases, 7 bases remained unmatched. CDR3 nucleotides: TGTGCCAGCAGTTACCCCCCGCCGGGGGGTGAGCAGTTCTTC. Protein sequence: CASSYPPPGGEQFF.

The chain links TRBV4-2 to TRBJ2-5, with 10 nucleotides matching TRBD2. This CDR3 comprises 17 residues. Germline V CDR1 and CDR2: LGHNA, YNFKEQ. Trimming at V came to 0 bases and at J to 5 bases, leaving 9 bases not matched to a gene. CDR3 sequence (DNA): TGTGCCAGCAGCCAAGATGCCAGCGGGGGGGCCATGGAGACCCAGTACTTC. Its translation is CASSQDASGGAMETQYF.

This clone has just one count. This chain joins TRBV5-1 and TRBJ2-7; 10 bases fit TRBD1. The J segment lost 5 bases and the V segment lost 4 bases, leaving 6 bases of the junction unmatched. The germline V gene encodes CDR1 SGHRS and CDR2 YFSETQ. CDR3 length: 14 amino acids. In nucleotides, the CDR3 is TGCGCCAGCAGCACGGGACAGGGGCCCGACGAGCAGTACTTC. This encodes CASSTGQGPDEQYF.

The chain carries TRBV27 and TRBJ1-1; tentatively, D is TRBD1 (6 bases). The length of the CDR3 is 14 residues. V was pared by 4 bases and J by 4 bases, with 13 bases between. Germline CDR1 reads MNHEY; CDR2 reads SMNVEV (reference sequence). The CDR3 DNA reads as TGTGCCAGCAGTTACAGGGTTGGAGGCACTGAAGCTTTCTTT. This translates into CASSYRVGGTEAFF.

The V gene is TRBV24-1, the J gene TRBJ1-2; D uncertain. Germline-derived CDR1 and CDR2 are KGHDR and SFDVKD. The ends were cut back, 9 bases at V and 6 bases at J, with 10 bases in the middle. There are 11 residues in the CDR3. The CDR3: CATPVANGYTF. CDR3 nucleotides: TGTGCCACCCCTGTGGCAAATGGCTACACCTTC.

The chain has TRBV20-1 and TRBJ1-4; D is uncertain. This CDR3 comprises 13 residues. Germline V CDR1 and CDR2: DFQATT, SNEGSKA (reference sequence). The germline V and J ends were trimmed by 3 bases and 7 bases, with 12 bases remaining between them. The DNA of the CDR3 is TGCAGTGCTAGTGAAGGGAGAGCTGAAAAACTGTTTTTT. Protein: CSASEGRAEKLFF.

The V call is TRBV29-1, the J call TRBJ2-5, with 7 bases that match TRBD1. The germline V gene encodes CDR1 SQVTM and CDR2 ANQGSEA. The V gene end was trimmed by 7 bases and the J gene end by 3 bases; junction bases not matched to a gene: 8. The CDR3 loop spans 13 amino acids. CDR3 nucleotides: TGCAGCGCCCCCCGAGGGACAGAAGAGACCCAGTACTTC. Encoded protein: CSAPRGTEETQYF.

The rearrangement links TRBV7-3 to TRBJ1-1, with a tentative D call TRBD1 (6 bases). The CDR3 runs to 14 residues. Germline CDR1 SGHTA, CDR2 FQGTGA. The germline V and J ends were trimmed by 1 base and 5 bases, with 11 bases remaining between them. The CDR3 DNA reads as TGTGCCAGCAGCTTAAAGGGGGGAGGGACTGAAGCTTTCTTT. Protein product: CASSLKGGGTEAFF.

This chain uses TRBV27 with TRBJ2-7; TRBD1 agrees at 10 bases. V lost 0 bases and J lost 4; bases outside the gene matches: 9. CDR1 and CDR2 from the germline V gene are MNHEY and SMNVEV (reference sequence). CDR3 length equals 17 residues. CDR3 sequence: CASSLSRGGTGVYEQYF. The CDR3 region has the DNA TGTGCCAGCAGTTTATCTAGAGGAGGGACAGGGGTGTACGAGCAGTACTTC.

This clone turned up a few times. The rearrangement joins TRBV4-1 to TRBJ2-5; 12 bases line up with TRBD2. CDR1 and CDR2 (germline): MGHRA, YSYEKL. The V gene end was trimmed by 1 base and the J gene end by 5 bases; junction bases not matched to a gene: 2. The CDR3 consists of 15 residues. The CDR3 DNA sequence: TGCGCCAGCAGCCAAGGGGGGACTAGCGGGGAGACCCAGTACTTC. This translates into CASSQGGTSGETQYF.

DNA of the CDR3: TGTGCCAGCAGCTTAGCCAGGGGGCCGAGAGGCTACACCTTC. Translating it yields CASSLARGPRGYTF. V is TRBV11-1 and J is TRBJ1-2; 8 bases match TRBD1. Germline-derived CDR1 and CDR2 are SGHAT and FQDESV (reference sequence). Trimming removed 0 bases from V and 8 bases from J; junction bases left unmatched: 5. CDR3 length: 14 residues.

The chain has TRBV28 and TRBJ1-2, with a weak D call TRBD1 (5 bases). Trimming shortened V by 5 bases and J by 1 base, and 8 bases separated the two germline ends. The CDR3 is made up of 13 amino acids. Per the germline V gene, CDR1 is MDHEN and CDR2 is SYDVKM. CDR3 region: CASSLQVNYGYTF. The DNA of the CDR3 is TGTGCCAGCAGTCTACAGGTTAACTATGGCTACACCTTC.

The CDR3 nucleotides read TGTGCCAGCAGCCCGGGACTAGCGGGGGGAGAGCAGTTCTTC. Amino acid sequence: CASSPGLAGGEQFF. V gene TRBV6-5 combines with J gene TRBJ2-1; TRBD2 matches 15 bases. Trimming cost V 6 bases and J 10 bases; bases outside gene matches: 4. The CDR3 contains 14 residues. Per germline, CDR1 MNHEY and CDR2 SVGAGI.

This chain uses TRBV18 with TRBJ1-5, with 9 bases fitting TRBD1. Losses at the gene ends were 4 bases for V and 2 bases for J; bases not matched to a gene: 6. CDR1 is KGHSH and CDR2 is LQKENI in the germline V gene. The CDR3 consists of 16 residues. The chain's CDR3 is CASSQGQGSGNQPQHF. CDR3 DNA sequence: TGTGCCAGCTCACAAGGACAGGGGTCGGGCAATCAGCCCCAGCATTTT.

CDR3 sequence reads: CASSHQGQGNTEAFF. For the CDR3, the DNA is TGCGCCAGCAGCCACCAGGGACAGGGGAACACTGAAGCTTTCTTT. The chain carries TRBV4-1 and TRBJ1-1; 9 nucleotides agree with TRBD1. The germline V gene has CDR1 MGHRA and CDR2 YSYEKL. CDR3 length: 15 amino acids. Trimming took 3 bases from V and 1 from J; bases not matched to a gene: 3.

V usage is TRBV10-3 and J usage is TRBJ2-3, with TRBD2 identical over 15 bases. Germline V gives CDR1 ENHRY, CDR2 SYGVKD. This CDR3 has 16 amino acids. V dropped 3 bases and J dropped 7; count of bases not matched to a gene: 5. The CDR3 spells CAISERTSGGANTQYF. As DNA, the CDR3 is TGTGCCATCAGTGAAAGGACTAGCGGGGGGGCGAATACGCAGTATTTT.

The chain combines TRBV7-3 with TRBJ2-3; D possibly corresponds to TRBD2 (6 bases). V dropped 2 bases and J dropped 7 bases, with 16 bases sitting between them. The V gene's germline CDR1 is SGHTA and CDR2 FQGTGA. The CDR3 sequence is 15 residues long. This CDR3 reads CASSLARGTQYTQYF. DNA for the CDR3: TGTGCCAGCAGCTTAGCACGGGGGACCCAGTATACGCAGTATTTT. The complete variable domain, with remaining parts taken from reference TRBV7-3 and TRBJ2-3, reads GAGVSQTPSNKVTEKGKYVELRCDPISGHTALYWYRQSLGQGPEFLIYFQGTGAADDSGLPNDRFFAVRPEGSVSTLKIQRTERGDSAVYLCASSLARGTQYTQYFGPGTRLTVL.